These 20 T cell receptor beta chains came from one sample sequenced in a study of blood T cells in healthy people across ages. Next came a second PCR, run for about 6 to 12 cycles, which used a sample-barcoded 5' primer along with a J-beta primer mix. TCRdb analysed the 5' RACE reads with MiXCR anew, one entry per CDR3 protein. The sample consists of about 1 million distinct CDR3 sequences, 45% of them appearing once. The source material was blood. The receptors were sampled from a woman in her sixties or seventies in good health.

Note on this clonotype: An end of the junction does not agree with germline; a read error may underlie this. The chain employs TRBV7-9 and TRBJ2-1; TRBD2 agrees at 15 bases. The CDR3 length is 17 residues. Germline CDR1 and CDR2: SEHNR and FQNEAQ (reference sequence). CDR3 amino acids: CASSLGTSGRSYNGQFF. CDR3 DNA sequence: TGTGCCAGCAGCCTCGGGACTAGCGGGAGGTCCTACAATGGGCAGTTCTTC.

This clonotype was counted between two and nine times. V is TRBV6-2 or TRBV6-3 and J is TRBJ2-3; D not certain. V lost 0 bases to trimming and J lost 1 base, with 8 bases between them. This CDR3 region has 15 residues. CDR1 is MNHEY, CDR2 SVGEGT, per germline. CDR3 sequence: CASSYSSLGTDTQYF. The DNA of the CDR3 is TGTGCCAGCAGTTACTCGAGTCTAGGCACAGATACGCAGTATTTT.

CDR3 loop: CSAREPTRYNEQFF. The CDR3 nucleotides read TGCAGTGCTAGAGAGCCTACTAGATACAATGAGCAGTTCTTC. This sequence joins TRBV20-1 and TRBJ2-1; TRBD2 is a possible D gene (5 bases). CDR3 size: 14 residues. Germline V gives CDR1 DFQATT, CDR2 SNEGSKA (reference sequence). The V end was cut by 0 bases, the J end by 4 bases, with 10 bases between.

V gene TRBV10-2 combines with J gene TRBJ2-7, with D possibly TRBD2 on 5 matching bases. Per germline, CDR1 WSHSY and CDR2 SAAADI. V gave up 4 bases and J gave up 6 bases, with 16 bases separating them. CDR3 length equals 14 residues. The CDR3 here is CASSVRGRGSEQYF. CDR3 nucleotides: TGCGCCAGCAGTGTGCGAGGGCGAGGGTCCGAGCAGTACTTC.

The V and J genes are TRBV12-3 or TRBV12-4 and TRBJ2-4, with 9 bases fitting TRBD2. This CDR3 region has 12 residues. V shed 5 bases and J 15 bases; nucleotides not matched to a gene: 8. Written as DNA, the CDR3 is TGTGCCAGCAGTACCGGGACTAGCAATCTGTACTTC. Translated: CASSTGTSNLYF.

The CDR3: CASSDPLMETQYF. The CDR3 region has the DNA TGTGCCAGCAGTGATCCCTTGATGGAGACCCAGTACTTC. V gene TRBV25-1 combines with J gene TRBJ2-5; D is unresolved. Trimming took 3 bases from V and 5 from J, leaving 10 bases between them. CDR1 and CDR2 (germline): MGHDK, SYGVNS. The CDR3 has 13 residues.

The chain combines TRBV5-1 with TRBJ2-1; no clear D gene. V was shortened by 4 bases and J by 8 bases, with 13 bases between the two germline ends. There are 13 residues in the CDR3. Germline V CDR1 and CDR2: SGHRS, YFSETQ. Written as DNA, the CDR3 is TGCGCCAGCAGCGTGGTTAGACTTGATGAGCAGTTCTTC. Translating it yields CASSVVRLDEQFF.

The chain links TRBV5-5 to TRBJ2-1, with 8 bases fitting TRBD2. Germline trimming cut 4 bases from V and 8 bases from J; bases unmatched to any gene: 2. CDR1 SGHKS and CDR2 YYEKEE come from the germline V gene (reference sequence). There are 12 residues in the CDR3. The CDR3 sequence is CASSGTRDEQFF. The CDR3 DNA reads TGTGCCAGCAGCGGGACTAGGGATGAGCAGTTCTTC.

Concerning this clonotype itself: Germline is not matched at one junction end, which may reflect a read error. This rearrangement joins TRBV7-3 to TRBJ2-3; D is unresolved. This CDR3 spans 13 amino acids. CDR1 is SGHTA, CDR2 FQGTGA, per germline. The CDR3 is CAGSLVGTDTQYF. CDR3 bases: TGTGCCGGCAGCTTAGTGGGCACAGATACGCAGTATTTT.

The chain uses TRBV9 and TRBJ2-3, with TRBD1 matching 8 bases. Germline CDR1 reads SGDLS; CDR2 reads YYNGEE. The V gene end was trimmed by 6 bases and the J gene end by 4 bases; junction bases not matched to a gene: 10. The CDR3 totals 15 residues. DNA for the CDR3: TGTGCCAGCAAGGTTGGACAGGGCGCCCCAGATACGCAGTATTTT. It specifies CASKVGQGAPDTQYF.

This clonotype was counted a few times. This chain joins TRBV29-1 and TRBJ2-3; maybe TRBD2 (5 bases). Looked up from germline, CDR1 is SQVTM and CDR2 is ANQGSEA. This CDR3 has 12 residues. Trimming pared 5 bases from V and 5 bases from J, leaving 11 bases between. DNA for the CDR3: TGCAGCGTTCGAGGGTCTGAAGATACGCAGTATTTT. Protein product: CSVRGSEDTQYF.

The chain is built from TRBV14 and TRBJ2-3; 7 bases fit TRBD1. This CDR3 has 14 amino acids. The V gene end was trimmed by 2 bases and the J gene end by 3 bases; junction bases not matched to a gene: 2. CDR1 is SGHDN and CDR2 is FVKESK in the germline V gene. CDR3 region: CASSQLGQTDTQYF. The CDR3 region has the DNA TGTGCCAGCAGCCAACTGGGACAGACAGATACGCAGTATTTT.

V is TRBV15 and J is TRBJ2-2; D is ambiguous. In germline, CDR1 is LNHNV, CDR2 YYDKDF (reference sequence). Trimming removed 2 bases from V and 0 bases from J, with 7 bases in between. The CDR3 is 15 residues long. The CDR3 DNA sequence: TGTGCCACCAGCAGACCGAAAGCGAACACCGGGGAGCTGTTTTTT. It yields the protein CATSRPKANTGELFF. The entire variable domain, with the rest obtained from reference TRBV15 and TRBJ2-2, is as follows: DAMVIQNPRYQVTQFGKPVTLSCSQTLNHNVMYWYQQKSSQAPKLLFHYYDKDFNNEADTPDNFQSRRPNTSFCFLDIRSPGLGDTAMYLCATSRPKANTGELFFGEGSRLTVL.

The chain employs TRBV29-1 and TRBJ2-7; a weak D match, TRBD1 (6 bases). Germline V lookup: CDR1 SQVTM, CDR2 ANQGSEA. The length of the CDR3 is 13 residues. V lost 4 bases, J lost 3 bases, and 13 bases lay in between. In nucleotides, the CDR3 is TGCAGCGTTGCCGGACAGAGAAACTACGAGCAGTACTTC. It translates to CSVAGQRNYEQYF.

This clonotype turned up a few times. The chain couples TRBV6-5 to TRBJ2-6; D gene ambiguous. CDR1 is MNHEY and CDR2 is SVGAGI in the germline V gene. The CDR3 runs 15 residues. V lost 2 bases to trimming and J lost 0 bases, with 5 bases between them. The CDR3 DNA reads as TGTGCCAGCAGTTACGTGGGCTCTGGGGCCAACGTCCTGACTTTC. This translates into CASSYVGSGANVLTF.

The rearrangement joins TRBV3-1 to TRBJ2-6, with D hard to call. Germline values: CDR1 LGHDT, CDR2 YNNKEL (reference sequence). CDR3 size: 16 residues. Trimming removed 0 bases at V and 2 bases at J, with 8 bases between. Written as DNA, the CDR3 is TGTGCCAGCAGCCAAGATTTTGGGGCTGGGGCCAACGTCCTGACTTTC. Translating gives CASSQDFGAGANVLTF.

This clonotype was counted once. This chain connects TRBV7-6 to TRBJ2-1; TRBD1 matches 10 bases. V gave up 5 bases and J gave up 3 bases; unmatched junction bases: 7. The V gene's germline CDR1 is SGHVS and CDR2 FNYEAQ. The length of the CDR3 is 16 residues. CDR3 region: CASSLRDRGVYNEQFF. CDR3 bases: TGTGCCAGCAGCCTCCGGGACAGGGGAGTCTACAATGAGCAGTTCTTC.

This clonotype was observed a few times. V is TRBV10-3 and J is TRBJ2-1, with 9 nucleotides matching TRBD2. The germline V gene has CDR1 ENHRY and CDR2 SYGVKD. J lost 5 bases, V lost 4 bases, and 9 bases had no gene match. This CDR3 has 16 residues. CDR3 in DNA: TGTGCCATCAGTGCCGTCGCGGGAGGGACCCACAATGAGCAGTTCTTC. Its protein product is CAISAVAGGTHNEQFF.

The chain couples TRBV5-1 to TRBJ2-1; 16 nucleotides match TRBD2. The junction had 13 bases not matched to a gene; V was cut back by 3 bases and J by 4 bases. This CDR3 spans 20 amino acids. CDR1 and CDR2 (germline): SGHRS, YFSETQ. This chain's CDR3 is CASSSGLAGGPITLYNEQFF. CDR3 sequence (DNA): TGCGCCAGCAGCTCGGGACTAGCGGGAGGGCCCATCACTCTTTACAATGAGCAGTTCTTC.

CDR3 DNA sequence: TGCAGTGCTAGTGGGACTAGCGGGAGTAGTGCAGATACGCAGTATTTT. Amino acids: CSASGTSGSSADTQYF. The gene calls are TRBV20-1 and TRBJ2-3; 14 bases agree with TRBD2. The CDR3 spans 16 residues. V shed 3 bases, J shed 4 bases, and the junction held 6 bases outside the gene matches. Looked up from germline, CDR1 is DFQATT and CDR2 is SNEGSKA (reference sequence).